This TCR beta chain was sequenced in a study of tumor-infiltrating lymphocytes in primary liver carcinoma. Study information: Between 4.2 and 10 cm across, the tumors were all of stage T1-T3 N0M0. Roughly 3.65 to 8 million productive TCRbeta reads were obtained per sample, with similar numbers across tissue types. Findings of the study overall: The study found tumor-adjacent and tumor-blood pairs overlapped less than tumor region pairs.

Starting material of roughly 550 ng total RNA yielded TCR beta cDNA via a constant-region primer. Researchers made the TCR beta libraries by running three nested multiplex PCR rounds with slightly modified ARM-PCR. For around 9 cycles apiece, the opening two PCR rounds ran with TRBV1-TRBV30 forward primers and a C-beta reverse primer. One entry per CDR3 protein, called by TCRdb with MiXCR from the multiplex PCR reads. Seen here are tens of thousands of distinct CDR3 sequences, approximately 62% observed once, and the top ten hold about 26%. Remarks on this clonotype: Its matching antigen is unknown.

In germline, CDR1 is WNHNN, CDR2 SYGVQD (reference sequence). V dropped 3 bases and J dropped 16; count of bases not matched to a gene: 23. CDR3 length: 19 amino acids. Starting material for RNA and DNA co-extraction consisted of about 20-30 mg of unsorted bulk tissue. Sequenced input: tumor-adjacent normal liver tissue. This sequence joins TRBV10-1 and TRBJ2-1; 14 bases line up with TRBD2. The TCR was taken from a man aged 35 to 55 with primary liver carcinoma and hepatitis B virus infection. The CDR3 nucleotides read TGCGCCAGCAGTGATACGGGCCATCGTGGGACTAGCGGGAGAAAAGTGCACTTCTTC. Its protein product is CASSDTGHRGTSGRKVHFF.